The TCR beta chain under discussion was sequenced for a study of a mutant IDH1 vaccine in newly diagnosed glioma. Study in general: Eight vaccinations were given in weeks 1, 3, 5, 7, 11, 15, 19 and 23. Vaccines were begun 4-6 weeks after radiotherapy alone, or with temozolomide cycles.

Time point described: week 11, during vaccination. Alongside topical imiquimod, each dose of vaccine comprised 300 ug of mutant IDH1 20-mer peptide. New WHO grade 3 or 4 IDH1-mutant, ATRX-lost astrocytomas were present in all donors. The method was immunoSEQ multiplex PCR; TCRdb's version includes in-frame clones alone and lacks a portion of them. The repertoire consists of some 120,000 clones, with around 80% occurring once and the leading ten covering about 5.5%. About this clone itself: The antigen remains undetermined.

Between the trimmed V and J ends, which lost 5 bases and 5 bases, there was a span of 13 bases. Germline CDR1 MDHEN, CDR2 SYDVKM. The CDR3 spans 13 residues. The study's findings and limits: Pseudoprogression appears to have had no connection to changes in top peripheral T cell clonotypes.

The V and J genes are TRBV28 and TRBJ2-7; possibly TRBD2 for D (6 bases). The TCR originated in a man aged 35 to 55 with glioma. The sequencing used PBMCs, collected from a glioma patient whose treatment included an IDH1 peptide vaccine. CDR3: CASSMGVADEQYF. In DNA form, the CDR3 reads TGTGCCAGCAGTATGGGGGTAGCGGACGAGCAGTACTTC. The variable domain in full, with the rest retrieved from reference TRBV28 and TRBJ2-7, is DVKVTQSSRYLVKRTGEKVFLECVQDMDHENMFWYRQDPGLGLRLIYFSYDVKMKEKGDIPEGYSVSREKKERFSLILESASTNQTSMYLCASSMGVADEQYFGPGTRLTVT.